The 7 T cell receptor beta chains listed next were all sequenced from one sample in a study of blood T cells in healthy people across ages. A J-beta primer mix and a sample-barcoded 5' primer were used in a second PCR of roughly 6 to 12 cycles. TCRdb called the 5' RACE reads again in MiXCR, with one record for every CDR3 protein. The table has some 710,000 distinct CDR3 sequences, roughly 20% seen once; the top ten hold less than 25%. The material sequenced was blood. The receptors originated from a man aged 65 to 79 in good health.

This chain joins TRBV20-1 and TRBJ2-3, with 11 bases lining up with TRBD2. The length of the CDR3 is 18 residues. Germline V gene sequence: CDR1 DFQATT, CDR2 SNEGSKA (reference sequence). Trimming at V came to 0 bases and at J to 0 bases, leaving 8 bases not matched to a gene. The CDR3 loop is CSARDPGLAGGSTDTQYF. Written as DNA, the CDR3 is TGCAGTGCTAGAGACCCAGGCCTAGCGGGGGGAAGCACAGATACGCAGTATTTT.

This clonotype was detected a few times. The V gene is TRBV24-1, the J gene TRBJ2-3, with D tentatively TRBD1 (6 bases). This CDR3 spans 13 amino acids. Per the germline V gene, CDR1 is KGHDR and CDR2 is SFDVKD. The germline V and J ends were trimmed by 10 bases and 4 bases, with 14 bases remaining between them. The CDR3 sequence: CATSRDTPDTQYF. CDR3 sequence (DNA): TGTGCCACTAGCCGGGACACCCCAGATACGCAGTATTTT.

The rearrangement joins TRBV24-1 to TRBJ2-7; TRBD1 matches 11 bases. With V trimmed by 6 bases and J by 3 bases, 6 bases remained unmatched. Germline V CDR1 and CDR2: KGHDR, SFDVKD. CDR3 length: 15 residues. The CDR3 sequence is CATSSSGTGGYEQYF. The CDR3 nucleotides are TGTGCCACCAGTTCCTCCGGGACAGGGGGCTACGAGCAGTACTTC.

This chain uses TRBV5-6 with TRBJ2-5, with TRBD2 matching over 9 bases. The junction had 9 bases not matched to a gene; V was cut back by 2 bases and J by 1 base. There are 17 residues in the CDR3. CDR1 and CDR2 (germline): SGHDT, YYEEEE. For the CDR3, the DNA is TGTGCCAGCAGCTTTACCGGGCTAGCGGGGATCCAAGAGACCCAGTACTTC. This codes for CASSFTGLAGIQETQYF.

In this sample, this clonotype turned up a few times. The chain combines TRBV7-2 with TRBJ2-3, with TRBD2 as a possible D gene (6 bases). The CDR3 is 15 amino acids. Deletions cut 5 bases from V and 13 bases from J, with 25 bases between. Germline CDR1 reads SGHTA; CDR2 reads FQGNSA. CDR3 loop: CASSLEAGRNGGEYF. The CDR3 nucleotides are TGTGCCAGCAGCCTAGAGGCAGGGAGGAATGGTGGGGAGTATTTT.

On this clonotype: Possible read error: a much larger clone is one base away. The rearrangement uses TRBV20-1 and TRBJ2-5; D is undetermined. The CDR3 is 10 amino acids. Trimming removed 5 bases from V and 2 bases from J, with 3 bases in between. Per the germline V gene, CDR1 is DFQATT and CDR2 is SNEGSKA (reference sequence). The CDR3 DNA follows: TGCAGTGCTCAGCAAGAGACCCAGTACTTC. Protein sequence: CSAQQETQYF.

This chain joins TRBV9 and TRBJ1-1, with a weak D call TRBD1 (5 bases). Per germline, CDR1 SGDLS and CDR2 YYNGEE. Trimming took 0 bases from V and 0 from J, leaving 6 bases between them. The CDR3 consists of 14 residues. In DNA form, the CDR3 reads TGTGCCAGCAGCGTAGAGGGGTTGAACACTGAAGCTTTCTTT. Protein sequence: CASSVEGLNTEAFF.